This T cell receptor beta chain is drawn from a study of blood T cell repertoires in COVID-19. Whole-study context: The origin of the acute and convalescent COVID-19 samples was the United States, Italy and Spain. The cDNA or gDNA used as material had been derived from T cells, B-cell-depleted T cells, or PBMCs.

The assay was immunoSEQ multiplex PCR, and TCRdb's table has in-frame clones only and misses some. The sample consists of about 220,000 clones, more than 65% of them appearing once. Trimming at V came to 3 bases and at J to 4 bases, leaving 4 bases not matched to a gene. Germline V gives CDR1 SEHNR, CDR2 FQNEAQ (reference sequence). This CDR3 comprises 14 residues. Input material: peripheral blood. This clonotype was obtained from a man in his forties who had recovered from COVID-19. The V call is TRBV7-9, the J call TRBJ1-2; 8 nucleotides line up with TRBD1. This CDR3 reads CASSFDRGSYGYTF. In DNA, the CDR3 is TGTGCCAGCAGCTTCGACAGGGGTTCCTATGGCTACACCTTC.